Below, 2 T cell receptor beta chains from the same sample are listed, as sequenced in a study of blood T cell repertoires in COVID-19. Produced via immunoSEQ multiplex PCR; TCRdb's table is partial and in-frame only. The sample includes approximately 110,000 clones, roughly 85% of them seen just once. Input material: peripheral blood. These receptors were obtained from a woman aged 80 or older with acute or convalescent COVID-19.

The CDR3 loop reads CASSPRTGGYYNEQFF. CDR3 sequence (DNA): TGTGCCAGCAGCCCCCGGACAGGGGGCTACTACAATGAGCAGTTCTTC. The chain combines TRBV11-3 with TRBJ2-1; 11 nucleotides agree with TRBD1. Germline-derived CDR1 and CDR2 are SGHNT and YENEEA. After removal of 5 bases from V and 3 bases from J, the junction contained 6 bases not matched to a gene. The CDR3 has 16 amino acids.

The chain has TRBV2 and TRBJ1-1; TRBD1 aligns across 8 bases. Germline trimming cut 3 bases from V and 6 bases from J; bases unmatched to any gene: 3. The CDR3 sequence is 13 residues long. The V gene's germline CDR1 is SNHLY and CDR2 FYNNEI. Here the CDR3 DNA reads TGTGCCAGCAGTGATCGACAGGGGTCTGAAGCTTTCTTT. Its protein is CASSDRQGSEAFF.